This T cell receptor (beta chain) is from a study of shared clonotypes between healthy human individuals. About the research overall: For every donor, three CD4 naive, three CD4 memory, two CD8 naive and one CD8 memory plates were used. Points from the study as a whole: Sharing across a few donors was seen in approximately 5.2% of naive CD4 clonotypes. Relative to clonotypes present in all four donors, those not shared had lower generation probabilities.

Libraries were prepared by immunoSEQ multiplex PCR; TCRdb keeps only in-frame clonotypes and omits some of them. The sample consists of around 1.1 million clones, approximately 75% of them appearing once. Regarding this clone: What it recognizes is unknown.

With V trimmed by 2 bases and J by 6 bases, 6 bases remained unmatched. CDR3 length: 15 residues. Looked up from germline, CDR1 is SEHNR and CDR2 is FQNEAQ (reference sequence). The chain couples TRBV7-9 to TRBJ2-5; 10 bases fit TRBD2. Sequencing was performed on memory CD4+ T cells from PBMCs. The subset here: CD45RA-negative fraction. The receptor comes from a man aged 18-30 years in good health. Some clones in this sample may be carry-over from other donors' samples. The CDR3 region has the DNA TGTGCCAGCAGCTTAACTAGCGGGATCCTTAAGACCCAGTACTTC. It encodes CASSLTSGILKTQYF.